These 24 T cell receptor beta chains were all obtained from the same sample, sequenced in a study of PD-L1 blockade in urothelial cancer. This sample's time point: peripheral blood 6 weeks after treatment start. The repertoire was sequenced with immunoSEQ multiplex PCR; TCRdb's copy has only in-frame clones and lacks some. There are roughly 100,000 clones in the sample; roughly 83% occur only once, and roughly 8% lies in the top ten. The source was PBMCs, collected around atezolizumab (anti-PD-L1) treatment. The source is a man between 65 and 80 years old with urothelial cancer.

The chain carries TRBV12-5 and TRBJ2-7; D uncertain. The CDR3 covers 12 residues. V was shortened by 0 bases and J by 4 bases, with 4 bases between the two germline ends. Germline V CDR1 and CDR2: LGHNT, FRNRAP. DNA for the CDR3: TGTGCTAGTGGTTTGGTACTGTACGAGCAGTACTTC. It yields the protein CASGLVLYEQYF.

V and J are TRBV5-4 and TRBJ2-1, with 7 bases lining up with TRBD1. CDR1 is SGHNT and CDR2 is YYREEE in the germline V gene (reference sequence). The V segment lost 0 bases and the J segment 2 bases; nucleotides outside the gene matches: 2. The CDR3 consists of 15 residues. The CDR3 spells CASSLGTGTYNEQFF. In DNA, the CDR3 is TGTGCCAGCAGCTTGGGGACAGGAACCTACAATGAGCAGTTCTTC.

Comment on this clone: Germline is not matched at one junction end, which may reflect a read error. The chain uses TRBV7-3 and TRBJ2-5, with D perhaps matching TRBD2 (6 bases). The CDR3 is made up of 10 amino acids. In germline, CDR1 is SGHTA, CDR2 FQGTGA. The CDR3 DNA follows: TGCCGGGGGAATGGGGAGACCCAGTACTTC. This codes for CRGNGETQYF. Full variable domain (remainder filled in from reference TRBV7-3 and TRBJ2-5): GAGVSQTPSNKVTEKGKYVELRCDPISGHTALYWYRQSLGQGPEFLIYFQGTGAADDSGLPNDRFFAVRPEGSVSTLKIQRTERGDSAVYLCRGNGETQYFGPGTRLLVL.

This clone showed up just once. The genes are TRBV13 and TRBJ2-2; 7 bases are a match to TRBD1. Germline CDR1 PRHDT, CDR2 FYEKMQ (reference sequence). This CDR3 is built from 13 residues. V was clipped by 4 bases and J by 6 bases; unmatched bases: 2. CDR3 bases: TGTGCCAGCAGCTCGACAGGGTCCGGGGAGCTGTTTTTT. It specifies CASSSTGSGELFF. The variable domain in full, completed from reference TRBV13 and TRBJ2-2, reads AAGVIQSPRHLIKEKRETATLKCYPIPRHDTVYWYQQGPGQDPQFLISFYEKMQSDKGSIPDRFSAQQFSDYHSELNMSSLELGDSALYFCASSSTGSGELFFGEGSRLTVL.

The rearrangement links TRBV27 to TRBJ2-1; TRBD1 matches at 10 bases. J gave up 4 bases and V 4 bases, and 16 bases lay outside the gene matches. CDR1 and CDR2 (germline): MNHEY, SMNVEV (reference sequence). The CDR3 runs 19 residues. As DNA, the CDR3 is TGTGCCAGCAGTTCCTTCCTATCGGACAGGGGGACTAATTACAATGAGCAGTTCTTC. As protein: CASSSFLSDRGTNYNEQFF.

J is TRBJ1-1 and V is TRBV16; 7 nucleotides match TRBD1. CDR3 length: 14 residues. Germline assignment: CDR1 KGHSY and CDR2 FQNENV. V shed 4 bases and J 2 bases; nucleotides not matched to a gene: 4. The CDR3 nucleotides are TGTGCCAGCAGCCGGCGACAGGGAAACACTGAAGCTTTCTTT. Translation gives CASSRRQGNTEAFF.

The chain joins TRBV7-6 to TRBJ2-7; TRBD2 matches 9 bases. The CDR3 contains 15 residues. V lost 2 bases and J lost 6; bases outside the gene matches: 8. The germline CDR1 and CDR2 sequences are SGHVS and FNYEAQ. CDR3 amino acids: CASSLQGLAGTEQYF. The CDR3 DNA sequence: TGTGCCAGCAGCTTACAGGGCCTAGCGGGAACCGAGCAGTACTTC. Looking up the rest from reference TRBV7-6 and TRBJ2-7 gives the full variable domain: GAGVSQSPRYKVTKRGQDVALRCDPISGHVSLYWYRQALGQGPEFLTYFNYEAQQDKSGLPNDRFSAERPEGSISTLTIQRTEQRDSAMYRCASSLQGLAGTEQYFGPGTRLTVT.

The chain recombines TRBV6-6 with TRBJ2-5; possible D gene TRBD2, 6 bases. V lost 6 bases and J lost 5, with 16 bases in between. The CDR3 is 14 residues long. CDR1 is MNHNY and CDR2 is SVGAGI in the germline V gene (reference sequence). As DNA, the CDR3 is TGTGCCAGCAGGCCGGGGCGGAGGGTGGAGACCCAGTACTTC. As protein: CASRPGRRVETQYF.

This clone was observed once. This sequence joins TRBV7-9 and TRBJ1-1, with 10 bases that match TRBD1. The CDR3 consists of 14 residues. CDR1 and CDR2 (germline): SEHNR, FQNEAQ (reference sequence). The V segment lost 1 base and the J segment 10 bases; nucleotides outside the gene matches: 6. CDR3 sequence reads: CASSLGGGQGLAFF. The CDR3 DNA sequence: TGTGCCAGCAGCTTAGGCGGGGGACAGGGGCTAGCTTTCTTT. The full variable domain, with the rest looked up from reference TRBV7-9 and TRBJ1-1, is DTGVSQNPRHKITKRGQNVTFRCDPISEHNRLYWYRQTLGQGPEFLTYFQNEAQLEKSRLLSDRFSAERPKGSFSTLEIQRTEQGDSAMYLCASSLGGGQGLAFFGQGTRLTVV.

The chain recombines TRBV6-1 with TRBJ2-3; 8 bases are a match to TRBD2. CDR1 and CDR2 (germline): MNHNS, SASEGT. V lost 2 bases to trimming and J lost 2 bases; unmatched junction nucleotides: 9. This CDR3 region has 17 residues. CDR3 loop: CASSEKFGGGSTDTQYF. The CDR3 DNA reads as TGTGCCAGCAGTGAAAAGTTCGGGGGGGGGTCCACAGATACGCAGTATTTT.

V and J are TRBV5-1 and TRBJ1-2, with 8 bases lining up with TRBD1. The CDR3 has 14 amino acids. V lost 4 bases to trimming and J lost 7 bases; unmatched junction nucleotides: 9. Per the germline V gene, CDR1 is SGHRS and CDR2 is YFSETQ. CDR3 in amino acids: CASSAGQETAGYTF. DNA for the CDR3: TGCGCCAGCAGCGCGGGACAGGAGACGGCTGGCTACACCTTC.

With respect to this clone: One junction end disagrees with the germline gene, perhaps due to a read error. The J gene is TRBJ2-1, the V gene TRBV5-1; D unclear. Germline assignment: CDR1 SGHRS and CDR2 YFSETQ. The CDR3 has 11 amino acids. The CDR3 here is CASSSDNEQFF. Written as DNA, the CDR3 is TGCGCCAGCAGCTCCGACAATGAGCAGTTCTTC. Variable domain in full (rest from reference TRBV5-1 and TRBJ2-1): KAGVTQTPRYLIKTRGQQVTLSCSPISGHRSVSWYQQTPGQGLQFLFEYFSETQRNKGNFPGRFSGRQFSNSRSEMNVSTLELGDSALYLCASSSDNEQFFGPGTRLTVL.

This chain joins TRBV19 and TRBJ2-5; TRBD1 is a possible D gene (7 bases). The CDR3 totals 14 residues. CDR1 is LNHDA and CDR2 is SQIVND in the germline V gene (reference sequence). Deletions cut 5 bases from V and 6 bases from J, with 16 bases between. The CDR3 sequence is CASSRGTVEKTQYF. The CDR3 nucleotides are TGTGCCAGTAGTCGCGGGACAGTGGAAAAGACCCAGTACTTC.

The V and J genes are TRBV7-3 and TRBJ1-4, with D perhaps matching TRBD1 (5 bases). This CDR3 region has 15 residues. CDR1 and CDR2 from the germline V gene are SGHTA and FQGTGA. Trimming took 5 bases from V and 0 from J, leaving 10 bases between them. This chain's CDR3 is CASSATGATNEKLFF. Here the CDR3 DNA reads TGTGCCAGCAGCGCGACGGGGGCAACTAATGAAAAACTGTTTTTT.

This chain joins TRBV11-2 and TRBJ1-1, with 10 bases aligning to TRBD1. This CDR3 spans 16 amino acids. Germline V lookup: CDR1 SGHAT, CDR2 FQNNGV. The J segment lost 0 bases and the V segment lost 5 bases, leaving 6 bases of the junction unmatched. CDR3 region: CASSPGQGLMNTEAFF. DNA for the CDR3: TGTGCCAGCAGCCCGGGACAGGGGCTCATGAACACTGAAGCTTTCTTT.

The rearrangement joins TRBV2 to TRBJ2-1; TRBD2 might be the D (6 bases). The germline CDR1 and CDR2 sequences are SNHLY and FYNNEI. There are 15 residues in the CDR3. Trimming left V 7 bases short and J 5 bases short, with 18 bases between. The CDR3 sequence: CASKLRGLPHNEQFF. The DNA of the CDR3 is TGTGCCAGCAAGTTGCGGGGCTTACCCCACAATGAGCAGTTCTTC.

This sequence joins TRBV2 and TRBJ2-4, with 9 bases identical to TRBD1. J was trimmed by 2 bases and V by 6 bases; bases with no gene match: 2. In germline, CDR1 is SNHLY, CDR2 FYNNEI. This CDR3 contains 14 residues. CDR3: CASRGQGSKNIQYF. The CDR3 nucleotides read TGTGCCAGCAGGGGACAGGGCTCCAAAAACATTCAGTACTTC.

The J gene is TRBJ1-2, the V gene TRBV28; no firm D call. Trimming shortened V by 3 bases and J by 4 bases, and 12 bases separated the two germline ends. The CDR3 extends over 14 amino acids. Germline V gives CDR1 MDHEN, CDR2 SYDVKM. In nucleotides, the CDR3 is TGTGCCAGCAGTTTGGAGGGAAAGGCCTATGGCTACACCTTC. Translated: CASSLEGKAYGYTF.

The rearrangement uses TRBV28 and TRBJ1-6; D gene ambiguous. CDR1 MDHEN and CDR2 SYDVKM come from the germline V gene. This CDR3 is 17 amino acids long. Trimming removed 1 base at V and 3 bases at J, with 13 bases between. The CDR3 loop reads CASSLSTGEDYNSPLHF. As DNA, the CDR3 is TGTGCCAGCAGTTTATCAACCGGGGAGGACTATAATTCACCCCTCCACTTT.

CDR3 in amino acids: CASRYRGRSDGYTF. The CDR3 coding sequence is TGTGCCAGCAGATACAGGGGGCGCAGCGATGGCTACACCTTC. V gene TRBV6-6 combines with J gene TRBJ1-2; TRBD1 matches 9 bases. Germline-derived CDR1 and CDR2 are MNHNY and SVGAGI (reference sequence). The V gene end was trimmed by 6 bases and the J gene end by 6 bases; junction bases not matched to a gene: 8. The CDR3 spans 14 residues.

The chain joins TRBV4-1 to TRBJ2-7; 9 bases fit TRBD1. The germline V gene encodes CDR1 MGHRA and CDR2 YSYEKL. This CDR3 contains 15 residues. Trimming removed 3 bases from V and 3 bases from J; junction bases left unmatched: 6. In DNA, the CDR3 is TGCGCCAGCAGCCATCAGCCGGGACAGGGCTACGAGCAGTACTTC. Translating it yields CASSHQPGQGYEQYF.

The rearrangement uses TRBV2 and TRBJ2-1; 13 nucleotides match TRBD2. Per the germline V gene, CDR1 is SNHLY and CDR2 is FYNNEI. The CDR3 is 16 residues long. J gave up 8 bases and V 2 bases, and 6 bases lay outside the gene matches. CDR3 nucleotides: TGTGCCAGCAGTGAAAGTCGACTAGCGGGAGGCCATGAGCAGTTCTTC. Translating gives CASSESRLAGGHEQFF.

Only one count was recorded for this clone. The genes are TRBV27 and TRBJ2-3; 9 bases map to TRBD2. The CDR3 is made up of 14 amino acids. CDR1 and CDR2 (germline): MNHEY, SMNVEV (reference sequence). J lost 3 bases, V lost 2 bases, and 0 bases had no gene match. CDR3 nucleotides: TGTGCCAGCAGTTTACTAGCGGGAACAGATACGCAGTATTTT. Protein product: CASSLLAGTDTQYF.

There are a few counts of this clone. The chain has TRBV4-1 and TRBJ2-7; D is perhaps TRBD2 (5 bases). Per the germline V gene, CDR1 is MGHRA and CDR2 is YSYEKL. V gave up 2 bases and J gave up 3 bases, with 11 bases separating them. The CDR3 consists of 14 residues. The CDR3 region has the DNA TGCGCCAGCAGCCAACCTGACGGGAACTACGAGCAGTACTTC. Protein sequence: CASSQPDGNYEQYF.